These 25 T cell receptor beta chains share one sample of origin, sequenced in a study of tumor T cells in aggressive B-cell lymphoma (dated by TCRdb to 2015 to 2018). The library was made by the immunoSEQ multiplex PCR assay. Imported from immuneACCESS, the table was reduced by TCRdb to in-frame sequences with V and J called. These copies leave out some clones; in studies compared against another copy, an unresolved V gene accounts for under half, and the cause of the remainder is not known. Counted in this sample were about 10,000 clones; nearly 95% of them appeared once. Of the sample, over 3% falls within the top ten clones. The specimen sequenced was tumor tissue. The receptors originated from an adult with diffuse large B cell lymphoma.

The chain uses TRBV5-1 and TRBJ2-1; D perhaps matches TRBD2 (6 bases). The CDR3 is made up of 16 amino acids. Germline assignment: CDR1 SGHRS and CDR2 YFSETQ. V gave up 0 bases and J gave up 10 bases, with 20 bases separating them. CDR3 DNA sequence: TGCGCCAGCAGCTTGGTTGGGCCCGTTGGGAGCGGGGAGCAGTTCTTC. Translating gives CASSLVGPVGSGEQFF.

The chain joins TRBV30 to TRBJ2-3, with TRBD2 identical over 11 bases. The CDR3 is made up of 14 amino acids. Per the germline V gene, CDR1 is GTSNPN and CDR2 is SVGIG (reference sequence). V lost 3 bases, J lost 3 bases, and 2 bases stayed unmatched. CDR3 amino acids: CAWRTSGMTDTQYF. The CDR3, as DNA: TGTGCCTGGAGGACTAGCGGGATGACAGATACGCAGTATTTT.

The rearrangement joins TRBV2 to TRBJ2-5; 8 bases line up with TRBD1. From germline, CDR1 is SNHLY and CDR2 FYNNEI. This CDR3 has 13 amino acids. V lost 6 bases and J lost 4; bases outside the gene matches: 4. Here the CDR3 DNA reads TGTGCCAGCAGACCTACAGGGGGAGAGACCCAGTACTTC. Protein product: CASRPTGGETQYF.

V gene TRBV19 combines with J gene TRBJ2-1; D perhaps matches TRBD2 (6 bases). This CDR3 contains 15 residues. Trimming stripped 9 bases from V and 3 bases from J, with 18 bases between. Looked up from germline, CDR1 is LNHDA and CDR2 is SQIVND (reference sequence). The CDR3 nucleotides are TGTGCCAGCAGATCTCGGGGGACTCACTACAATGAGCAGTTCTTC. Translation: CASRSRGTHYNEQFF.

The V and J genes are TRBV30 and TRBJ1-3, with D possibly TRBD1 on 6 matching bases. Germline V gene data show CDR1 as GTSNPN and CDR2 as SVGIG (reference sequence). The CDR3 length is 13 residues. The V end lost 3 bases, the J end lost 3 bases, and 9 bases lay between the germline ends. CDR3 in DNA: TGTGCCTGGAGCAGGGGTGGTGGAAACACCATATATTTT. Amino acid sequence: CAWSRGGGNTIYF.

In this sample, this clone turned up a few times. The chain links TRBV18 to TRBJ2-1, with 11 bases that match TRBD2. Trimming at V came to 3 bases and at J to 2 bases, leaving 0 bases not matched to a gene. The V gene's germline CDR1 is KGHSH and CDR2 LQKENI. The CDR3 is 15 amino acids. Here the CDR3 reads CASSPTSGAYNEQFF. DNA for the CDR3: TGTGCCAGCTCACCGACTAGCGGGGCCTACAATGAGCAGTTCTTC.

The CDR3 region is CASSEQGNTEAFF. DNA of the CDR3: TGTGCCAGCAGTGAACAGGGGAACACTGAAGCTTTCTTT. The gene calls are TRBV2 and TRBJ1-1, with D possibly TRBD1 on 5 matching bases. From germline, CDR1 is SNHLY and CDR2 FYNNEI. This CDR3 comprises 13 residues. Trimming stripped 2 bases from V and 1 base from J, with 5 bases between.

V gene TRBV6-6 combines with J gene TRBJ1-5, with a tentative D call TRBD1 (5 bases). From germline, CDR1 is MNHNY and CDR2 SVGAGI (reference sequence). Trimming shortened V by 2 bases and J by 1 base, and 9 bases separated the two germline ends. The CDR3 runs to 15 residues. The CDR3 region has the DNA TGTGCCAGCAGTTACGGACAACCGAGCAATCAGCCCCAGCATTTT. Its protein product is CASSYGQPSNQPQHF.

The rearrangement links TRBV27 to TRBJ1-1; D is undetermined. Germline V gene sequence: CDR1 MNHEY, CDR2 SMNVEV (reference sequence). The CDR3 is 13 amino acids. V lost 3 bases and J 2 bases, leaving 7 bases between the germline ends. The CDR3 sequence is CASSLGINTEAFF. The DNA for the CDR3 is TGTGCCAGCAGTTTGGGCATCAACACTGAAGCTTTCTTT.

This clone was seen a few times. Different DNA sequences within this sample yield the same CDR3. J is TRBJ2-7 and V is TRBV9; 7 bases map to TRBD2. Trimming removed 3 bases from V and 3 bases from J; junction bases left unmatched: 15. Per the germline V gene, CDR1 is SGDLS and CDR2 is YYNGEE. This CDR3 contains 17 residues. In DNA form, the CDR3 reads TGTGCCAGCAGCGAAGGGGACTACTCCTTAAGAGGCTACGAGCAGTACTTC. It encodes CASSEGDYSLRGYEQYF.

A single count supports this clone. The J gene is TRBJ1-1, the V gene TRBV30; 9 bases match TRBD1. J gave up 10 bases and V 3 bases, and 6 bases lay outside the gene matches. Germline V gene data show CDR1 as GTSNPN and CDR2 as SVGIG (reference sequence). The CDR3 extends over 12 amino acids. The CDR3: CAWSAQGALAFF. CDR3 bases: TGTGCCTGGAGCGCACAGGGGGCGCTAGCTTTCTTT.

The chain combines TRBV30 with TRBJ1-2; a possible D gene is TRBD1 (5 bases). The CDR3 contains 13 residues. V lost 0 bases to trimming and J lost 7 bases, with 12 bases between them. Per germline, CDR1 GTSNPN and CDR2 SVGIG (reference sequence). The CDR3: CAWSVLWGVGYTF. In DNA form, the CDR3 reads TGTGCCTGGAGTGTACTTTGGGGGGTTGGCTACACCTTC.

The chain carries TRBV11-3 and TRBJ2-7, with TRBD1 matching 10 bases. This CDR3 has 15 residues. Germline CDR1 is SGHNT and CDR2 is YENEEA. J lost 2 bases, V lost 5 bases, and 6 bases had no gene match. The CDR3 coding sequence is TGTGCCAGCAGCCCGGGGACAGGGGTCACCTACGAGCAGTACTTC. Translation gives CASSPGTGVTYEQYF.

This chain connects TRBV30 to TRBJ2-3, with 8 positions matching TRBD2. The germline CDR1 and CDR2 sequences are GTSNPN and SVGIG (reference sequence). CDR3 length: 15 amino acids. V was pared by 2 bases and J by 3 bases, with 7 bases of the junction left unmatched. CDR3 nucleotide sequence: TGTGCCTGGAGTCTAAGTCGGGAGGGGACAGATACGCAGTATTTT. It translates to CAWSLSREGTDTQYF.

The V and J genes are TRBV6-1 and TRBJ1-1, with D possibly TRBD1 on 5 matching bases. The germline gives CDR1 MNHNS, CDR2 SASEGT. The V end was cut by 7 bases, the J end by 4 bases, with 13 bases between. The CDR3 has 13 residues. CDR3 in DNA: TGTGCCAGCACCCTCGTGGGGGGCACTGAAGCTTTCTTT. Protein sequence: CASTLVGGTEAFF.

The chain combines TRBV11-3 with TRBJ1-2; the D gene is possibly TRBD1 (6 bases). Germline CDR1 is SGHNT and CDR2 is YENEEA. The CDR3 has 15 amino acids. V lost 1 base and J lost 8, with 17 bases in between. The CDR3 loop is CASSLGRGQRYGYTF. The CDR3 DNA reads as TGTGCCAGCAGCTTAGGCAGGGGCCAACGGTACGGCTACACCTTC.

The J gene is TRBJ1-5, the V gene TRBV29-1; D gene ambiguous. This CDR3 is 13 amino acids long. Germline lookup yields CDR1 SQVTM and CDR2 ANQGSEA. Trimming pared 4 bases from V and 3 bases from J, leaving 10 bases between. CDR3 amino acids: CSVAGGLNQPQHF. The CDR3 DNA follows: TGCAGCGTTGCGGGTGGCCTCAATCAGCCCCAGCATTTT.

This clone was picked up one time. The CDR3 bases are TGTGCCAGCTCACCTAGCGGGAACTATGGCTACACCTTC. Translating it yields CASSPSGNYGYTF. V is TRBV18 and J is TRBJ1-2; D gene ambiguous. CDR1 is KGHSH and CDR2 is LQKENI in the germline V gene. The CDR3 covers 13 residues. Trimming shortened V by 3 bases and J by 2 bases, and 7 bases separated the two germline ends.

The chain is built from TRBV5-1 and TRBJ2-1, with 12 nucleotides matching TRBD2. CDR1 is SGHRS, CDR2 YFSETQ, per germline. This CDR3 contains 18 residues. The junction had 6 bases not matched to a gene; V was cut back by 1 base and J by 1 base. DNA of the CDR3: TGCGCCAGCAGCTTGAGGACTAGCGGGACGCTATCCTACAATGAGCAGTTCTTC. This gives the protein CASSLRTSGTLSYNEQFF.

The chain recombines TRBV6-1 with TRBJ1-5, with a possible D match to TRBD1 (5 bases). Germline CDR1 and CDR2: MNHNS and SASEGT. CDR3 length: 12 residues. The V gene lost 6 bases and the J gene lost 7 bases, with 10 bases spanning the gap. The CDR3 DNA reads as TGTGCCAGCAGACGGGAGGGGCAGCCCCAGCATTTT. Protein product: CASRREGQPQHF.

The chain carries TRBV27 and TRBJ2-7, with D perhaps matching TRBD2 (6 bases). This CDR3 spans 15 amino acids. Germline V gives CDR1 MNHEY, CDR2 SMNVEV (reference sequence). Deletions cut 4 bases from V and 2 bases from J, with 15 bases between. The DNA of the CDR3 is TGTGCCAGCAGTTCCTGGAGGGCCTACCCCTACGAGCAGTACTTC. Translated, it gives CASSSWRAYPYEQYF.

This clone has more than one count but fewer than ten. The sample carries other DNA sequences with the same CDR3. The chain links TRBV27 to TRBJ2-1, with TRBD2 matching 8 bases. V shed 6 bases and J 6 bases; nucleotides not matched to a gene: 7. The CDR3 runs to 14 residues. Germline-derived CDR1 and CDR2 are MNHEY and SMNVEV (reference sequence). Here the CDR3 reads CASSPGGGFNEQFF. CDR3 sequence (DNA): TGTGCCAGCAGCCCCGGGGGGGGATTCAATGAGCAGTTCTTC.

This chain links TRBV13 with TRBJ1-3, with a possible D match to TRBD1 (5 bases). Germline V gene lookup returns CDR1 PRHDT and CDR2 FYEKMQ (reference sequence). This CDR3 contains 12 residues. Trimming removed 6 bases from V and 13 bases from J, with 16 bases in between. The CDR3 DNA sequence: TGTGCCAGCAGTAATTCCGGGGGTAGAATATATTTT. This gives the protein CASSNSGGRIYF.

V is TRBV4-1 and J is TRBJ1-1; the match to TRBD1 covers 11 bases. The CDR3 covers 18 residues. Trimming removed 2 bases from V and 1 base from J; junction bases left unmatched: 9. Per germline, CDR1 MGHRA and CDR2 YSYEKL. In nucleotides, the CDR3 is TGCGCCAGCAGCCAATACTTTGGACAGGGGGCCTCGAACACTGAAGCTTTCTTT. Translating it yields CASSQYFGQGASNTEAFF.

The V gene is TRBV7-3, the J gene TRBJ2-5; 7 nucleotides line up with TRBD2. The CDR3 is made up of 13 amino acids. The junction had 5 bases not matched to a gene; V was cut back by 5 bases and J by 5 bases. Per the germline V gene, CDR1 is SGHTA and CDR2 is FQGTGA. CDR3 coding DNA: TGTGCCAGCAGCCGAGGAGCGGGGGAGACCCAGTACTTC. As protein: CASSRGAGETQYF.